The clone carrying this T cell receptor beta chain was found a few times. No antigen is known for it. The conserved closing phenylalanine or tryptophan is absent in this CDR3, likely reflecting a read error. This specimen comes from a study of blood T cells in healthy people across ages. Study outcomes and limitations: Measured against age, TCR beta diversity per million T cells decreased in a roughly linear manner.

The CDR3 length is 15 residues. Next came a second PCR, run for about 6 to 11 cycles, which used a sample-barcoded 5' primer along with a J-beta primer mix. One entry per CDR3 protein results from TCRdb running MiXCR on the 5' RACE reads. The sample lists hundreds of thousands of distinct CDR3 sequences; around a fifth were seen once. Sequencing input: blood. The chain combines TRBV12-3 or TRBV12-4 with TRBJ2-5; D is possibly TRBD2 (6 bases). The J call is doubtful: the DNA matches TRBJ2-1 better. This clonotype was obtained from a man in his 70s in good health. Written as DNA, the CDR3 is TGTGCCAGCAGTTTTCGGCTAGCGTCCACGAATGAGCAGTTCCTC. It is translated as CASSFRLASTNEQFL.